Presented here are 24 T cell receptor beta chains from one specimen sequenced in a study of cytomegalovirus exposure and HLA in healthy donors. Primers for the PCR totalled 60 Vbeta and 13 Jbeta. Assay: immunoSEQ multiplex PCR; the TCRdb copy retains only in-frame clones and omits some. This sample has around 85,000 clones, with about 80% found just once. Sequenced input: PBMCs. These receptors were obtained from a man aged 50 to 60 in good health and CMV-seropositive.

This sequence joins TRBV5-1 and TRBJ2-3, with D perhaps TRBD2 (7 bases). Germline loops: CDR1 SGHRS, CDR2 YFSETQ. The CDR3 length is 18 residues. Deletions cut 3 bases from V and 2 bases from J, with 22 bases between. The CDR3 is CASSSTGLAGVPTDTQYF. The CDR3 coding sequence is TGCGCCAGCAGCTCGACAGGTCTGGCGGGAGTCCCCACAGATACGCAGTATTTT.

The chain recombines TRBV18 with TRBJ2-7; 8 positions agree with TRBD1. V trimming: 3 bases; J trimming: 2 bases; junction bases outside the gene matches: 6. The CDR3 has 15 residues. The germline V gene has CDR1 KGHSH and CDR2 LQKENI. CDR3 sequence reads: CASSPGTGSAYEQYF. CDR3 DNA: TGTGCCAGCTCACCGGGGACAGGATCAGCCTACGAGCAGTACTTC. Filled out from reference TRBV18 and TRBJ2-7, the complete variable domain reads NAGVMQNPRHLVRRRGQEARLRCSPMKGHSHVYWYRQLPEEGLKFMVYLQKENIIDESGMPKERFSAEFPKEGPSILRIQQVVRGDSAAYFCASSPGTGSAYEQYFGPGTRLTVT.

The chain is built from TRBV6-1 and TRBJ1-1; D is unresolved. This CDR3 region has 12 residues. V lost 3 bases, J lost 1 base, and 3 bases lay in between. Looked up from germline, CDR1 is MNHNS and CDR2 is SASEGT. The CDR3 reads CASSDWNTEAFF. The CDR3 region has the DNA TGTGCCAGCAGTGACTGGAACACTGAAGCTTTCTTT.

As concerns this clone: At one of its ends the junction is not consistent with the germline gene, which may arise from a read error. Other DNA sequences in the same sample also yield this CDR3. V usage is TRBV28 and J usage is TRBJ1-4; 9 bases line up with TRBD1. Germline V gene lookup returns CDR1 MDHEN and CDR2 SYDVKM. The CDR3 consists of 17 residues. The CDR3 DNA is TGCGCCAGCAGTTCACAGCGGGACAGGGTAACTAATGAAAAACTGTTTTTT. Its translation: CASSSQRDRVTNEKLFF.

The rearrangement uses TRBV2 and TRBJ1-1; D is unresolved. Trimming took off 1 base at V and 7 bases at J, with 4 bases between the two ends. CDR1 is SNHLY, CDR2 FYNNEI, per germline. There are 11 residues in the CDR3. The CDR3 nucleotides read TGTGCCAGCAGTGAAGAGCGTGAAGCTTTCTTT. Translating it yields CASSEEREAFF.

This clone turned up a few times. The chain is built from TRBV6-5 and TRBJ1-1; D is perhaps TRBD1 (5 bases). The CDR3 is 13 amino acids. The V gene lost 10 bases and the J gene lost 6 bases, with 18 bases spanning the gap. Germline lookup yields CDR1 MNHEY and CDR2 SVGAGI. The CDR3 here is CATRDEGLPEAFF. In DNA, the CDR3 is TGTGCCACCAGGGACGAGGGTTTGCCTGAAGCTTTCTTT.

This CDR3 reads CAISERGTGINEQFF. The CDR3 DNA sequence: TGTGCCATCAGTGAGCGCGGGACAGGGATCAATGAGCAGTTCTTC. The chain is built from TRBV10-3 and TRBJ2-1, with TRBD1 identical over 9 bases. V lost 2 bases to trimming and J lost 6 bases; unmatched junction nucleotides: 5. CDR3 size: 15 residues. Looked up from germline, CDR1 is ENHRY and CDR2 is SYGVKD.

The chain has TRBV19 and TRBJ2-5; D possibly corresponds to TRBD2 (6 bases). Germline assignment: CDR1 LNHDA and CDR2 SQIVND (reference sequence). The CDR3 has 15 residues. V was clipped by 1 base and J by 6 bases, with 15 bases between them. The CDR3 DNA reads TGTGCCAGTAGTATAGGGGGGGACGGAAAGAAGACCCAGTACTTC. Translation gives CASSIGGDGKKTQYF.

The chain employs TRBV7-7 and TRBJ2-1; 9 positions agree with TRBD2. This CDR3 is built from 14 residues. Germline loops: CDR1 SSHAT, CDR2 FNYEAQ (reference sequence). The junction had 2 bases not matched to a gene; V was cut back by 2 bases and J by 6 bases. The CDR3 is CASSLLAGSNEQFF. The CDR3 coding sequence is TGTGCCAGCAGCTTACTAGCGGGAAGCAATGAGCAGTTCTTC.

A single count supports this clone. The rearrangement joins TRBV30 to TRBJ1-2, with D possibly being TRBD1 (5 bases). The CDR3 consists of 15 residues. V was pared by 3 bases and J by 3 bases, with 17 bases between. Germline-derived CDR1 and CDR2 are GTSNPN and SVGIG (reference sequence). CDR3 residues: CAWRQNRRGYYGYTF. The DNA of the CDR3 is TGTGCCTGGAGACAGAACAGGCGAGGATACTATGGCTACACCTTC. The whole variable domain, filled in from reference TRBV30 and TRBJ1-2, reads SQTIHQWPATLVQPVGSPLSLECTVEGTSNPNLYWYRQAAGRGLQLLFYSVGIGQISSEVPQNLSASRPQDRQFILSSKKLLLSDSGFYLCAWRQNRRGYYGYTFGSGTRLTVV.

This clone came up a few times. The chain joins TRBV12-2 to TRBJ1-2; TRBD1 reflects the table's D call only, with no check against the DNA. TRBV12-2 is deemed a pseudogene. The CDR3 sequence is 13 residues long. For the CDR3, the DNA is TGTGCAAGTCGCCACACAGGGGGCTGGGGCTACACCTTC. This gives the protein CASRHTGGWGYTF.

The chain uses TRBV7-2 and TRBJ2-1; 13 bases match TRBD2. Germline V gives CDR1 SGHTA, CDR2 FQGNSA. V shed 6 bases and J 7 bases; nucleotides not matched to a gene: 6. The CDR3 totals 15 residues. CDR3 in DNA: TGTGCCAGCAGGCCGGGACTAGCGGGAACTAATGAGCAGTTCTTC. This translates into CASRPGLAGTNEQFF.

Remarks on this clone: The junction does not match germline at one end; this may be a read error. CDR3 bases: TGTGCCAGCAGCTTAGTCGGGTGGATATCTGGGGCCAACGGCCTGACTTTC. Translated, it gives CASSLVGWISGANGLTF. This chain connects TRBV7-9 to TRBJ2-6; tentative D call: TRBD1 (5 bases). CDR3 size: 17 residues. Looked up from germline, CDR1 is SEHNR and CDR2 is FQNEAQ (reference sequence).

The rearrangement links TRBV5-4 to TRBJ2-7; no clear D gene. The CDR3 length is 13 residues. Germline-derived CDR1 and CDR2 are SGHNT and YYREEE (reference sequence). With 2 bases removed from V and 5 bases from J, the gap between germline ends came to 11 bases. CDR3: CASSFVAYDEQYF. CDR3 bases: TGTGCCAGCAGCTTCGTCGCGTACGACGAGCAGTACTTC.

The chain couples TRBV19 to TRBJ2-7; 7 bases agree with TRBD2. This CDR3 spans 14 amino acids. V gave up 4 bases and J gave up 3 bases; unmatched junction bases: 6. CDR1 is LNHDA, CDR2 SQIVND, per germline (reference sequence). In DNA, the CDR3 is TGTGCCAGTAGTAACAGCGGGATACTCTACGAGCAGTACTTC. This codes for CASSNSGILYEQYF.

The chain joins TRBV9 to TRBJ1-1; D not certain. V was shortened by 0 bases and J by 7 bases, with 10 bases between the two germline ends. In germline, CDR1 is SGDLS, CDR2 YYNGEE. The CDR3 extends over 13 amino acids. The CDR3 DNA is TGTGCCAGCAGCGTAGGATTAGGAGATGAAGCTTTCTTT. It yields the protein CASSVGLGDEAFF.

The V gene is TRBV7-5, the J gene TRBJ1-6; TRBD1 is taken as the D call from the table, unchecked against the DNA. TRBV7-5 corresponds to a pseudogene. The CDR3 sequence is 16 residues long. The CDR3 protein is CVRSLELGAENSPLHF. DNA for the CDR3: TGTGTCAGAAGCTTAGAATTGGGGGCGGAGAATTCACCCCTCCACTTT.

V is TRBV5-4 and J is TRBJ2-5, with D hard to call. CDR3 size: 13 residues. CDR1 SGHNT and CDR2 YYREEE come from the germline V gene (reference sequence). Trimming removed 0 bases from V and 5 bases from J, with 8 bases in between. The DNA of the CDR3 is TGTGCCAGCAGCTTGGTTCGTCAGGAGACCCAGTACTTC. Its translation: CASSLVRQETQYF.

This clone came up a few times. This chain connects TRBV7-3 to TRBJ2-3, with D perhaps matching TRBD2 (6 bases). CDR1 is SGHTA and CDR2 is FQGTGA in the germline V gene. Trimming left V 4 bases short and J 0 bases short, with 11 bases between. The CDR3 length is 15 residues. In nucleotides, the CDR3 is TGTGCCAGCAGCTGGAGGGGCGGGAGCACAGATACGCAGTATTTT. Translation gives CASSWRGGSTDTQYF.

CDR3 residues: CASSPNPGLGDEKLFF. The CDR3 region has the DNA TGTGCCAGCAGCCCAAACCCAGGGTTGGGCGATGAAAAACTGTTTTTT. This chain uses TRBV7-6 with TRBJ1-4, with TRBD1 as a possible D gene (5 bases). CDR3 size: 16 residues. Per germline, CDR1 SGHVS and CDR2 FNYEAQ. The V end lost 5 bases, the J end lost 6 bases, and 19 bases lay between the germline ends.

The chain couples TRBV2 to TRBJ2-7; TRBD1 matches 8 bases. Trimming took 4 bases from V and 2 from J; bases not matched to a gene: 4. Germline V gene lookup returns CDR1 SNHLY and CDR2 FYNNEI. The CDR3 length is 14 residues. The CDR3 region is CASSGRTGTYEQYF. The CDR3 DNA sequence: TGTGCCAGCAGTGGGCGGACAGGGACCTACGAGCAGTACTTC.

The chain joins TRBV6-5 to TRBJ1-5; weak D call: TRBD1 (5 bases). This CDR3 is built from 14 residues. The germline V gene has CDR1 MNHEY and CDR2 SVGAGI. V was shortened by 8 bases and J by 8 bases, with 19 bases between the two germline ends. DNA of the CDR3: TGTGCCAGCTCCCAGGAAGGGGCTCTAGAGCCCCAGCATTTT. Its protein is CASSQEGALEPQHF.

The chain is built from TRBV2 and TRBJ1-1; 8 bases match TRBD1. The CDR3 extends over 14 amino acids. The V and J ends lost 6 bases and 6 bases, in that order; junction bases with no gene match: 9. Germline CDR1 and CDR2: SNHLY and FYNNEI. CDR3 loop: CASRADRGGPEAFF. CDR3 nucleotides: TGTGCCAGCAGAGCTGACAGGGGAGGACCTGAAGCTTTCTTT.

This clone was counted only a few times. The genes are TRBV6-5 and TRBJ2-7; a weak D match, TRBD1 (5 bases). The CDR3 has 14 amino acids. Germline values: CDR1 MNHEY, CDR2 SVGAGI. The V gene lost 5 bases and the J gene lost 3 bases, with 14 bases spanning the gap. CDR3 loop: CASSNTGPLYEQYF. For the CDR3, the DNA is TGTGCCAGCAGTAATACAGGACCCCTCTACGAGCAGTACTTC.